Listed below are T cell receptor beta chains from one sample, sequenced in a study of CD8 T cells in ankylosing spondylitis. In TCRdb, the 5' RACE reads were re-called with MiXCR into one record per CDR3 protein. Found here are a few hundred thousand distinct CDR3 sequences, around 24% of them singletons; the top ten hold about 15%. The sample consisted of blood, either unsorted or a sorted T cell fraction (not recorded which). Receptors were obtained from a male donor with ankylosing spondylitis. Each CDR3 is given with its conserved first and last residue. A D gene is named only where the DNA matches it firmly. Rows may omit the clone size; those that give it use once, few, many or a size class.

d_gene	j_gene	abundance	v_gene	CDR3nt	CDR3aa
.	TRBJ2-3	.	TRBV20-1	TGCAGTGCAGTAGGGGGCACAGATACGCAGTATTTT	CSAVGGTDTQYF
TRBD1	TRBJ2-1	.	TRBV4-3	TGCGCCAGCAGCCAAGTGTTCGGAGGGACAGGGGTCTACAATGAGCAGTTCTTC	CASSQVFGGTGVYNEQFF
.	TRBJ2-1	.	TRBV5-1	TGCGCCAGTCGCGGCTCGAGCTCCTACAATGAGCAGTTCTTC	CASRGSSSYNEQFF
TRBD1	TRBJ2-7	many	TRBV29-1	TGCAGCGTACTAAAATCAGGGACAGGGCCCTACGAGCAGTACTTC	CSVLKSGTGPYEQYF
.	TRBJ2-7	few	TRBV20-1	TGCAGTGCTAGAGGGCACATAAATGCCTACGAGCAGTACTTC	CSARGHINAYEQYF
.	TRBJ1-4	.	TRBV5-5	TGTGCCAGCAGCCCGGGGCGGGGACTCCTCGAAAAACTGTTTTTT	CASSPGRGLLEKLFF
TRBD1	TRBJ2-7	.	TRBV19	TGTGCCAGTACCGGGACAGCCCGCTACGAGCAGTACTTC	CASTGTARYEQYF
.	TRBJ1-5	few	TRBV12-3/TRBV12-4	TGTGCCAGCAGCAGACGAAGCAATCAGCCCCAGCATTTT	CASSRRSNQPQHF
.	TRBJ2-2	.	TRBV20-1	TGCAGTGCCAGGGGGGTGAACACCGGGGAGCTGTTTTTT	CSARGVNTGELFF
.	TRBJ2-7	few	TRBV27	TGTGCCAGCAGTTTAAACAGGGGAGGCTACGAGCAGTACTTC	CASSLNRGGYEQYF
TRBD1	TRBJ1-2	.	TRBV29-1	TGCAGCGTTGAACACACGGACAGGGGAGGCTACACCTTC	CSVEHTDRGGYTF
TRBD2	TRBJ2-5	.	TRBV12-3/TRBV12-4	TGTGCCAGCAGTGGACTAGCGGGGCCCCAAGAGACCCAGTACTTC	CASSGLAGPQETQYF
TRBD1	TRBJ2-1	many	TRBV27	TGTGCCAGCAGGAGGGACAGGACTTCCTACAATGAGCAGTTCTTC	CASRRDRTSYNEQFF
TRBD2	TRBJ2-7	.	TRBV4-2	TGTGCCAGCAAGTTAGCGGGAGGGCCCCACGAGCAGTACTTC	CASKLAGGPHEQYF
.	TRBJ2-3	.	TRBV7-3	TGTGCCAGCAGCTTAAGGCCGGAGGGGATTACGCAGTATTTT	CASSLRPEGITQYF
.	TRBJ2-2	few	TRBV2	TGTGCCAGCAGTGCGTGGGGTCGGTACACCGGGGAGCTGTTTTTT	CASSAWGRYTGELFF
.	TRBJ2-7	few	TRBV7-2	TGTGCCAGCAGCTTAGAGCCCGGGACTCGCTACGAGCAGTACTTC	CASSLEPGTRYEQYF
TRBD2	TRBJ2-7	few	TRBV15	TGTGCCACCAGCAGAGATAGGCTAGCGGGAAGCTTTTACGAGCAGTACTTC	CATSRDRLAGSFYEQYF
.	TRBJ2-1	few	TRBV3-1	TGTGCCAGCAGCCCTTGGGACTCGAGAATCAATGAGCAGTTCTTC	CASSPWDSRINEQFF
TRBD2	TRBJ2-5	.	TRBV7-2	TGTGCCAGCAGCAGGACTAGGCACCAAGAGACCCAGTACTTC	CASSRTRHQETQYF
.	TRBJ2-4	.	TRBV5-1	TGCGCCAGCTCTAACAGGCCCCTCGGGAACATTCAGTACTTC	CASSNRPLGNIQYF
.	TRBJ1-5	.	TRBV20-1	TGCAGTGCTAGAGATCGAGGGGGTCAGCCCCAGCATTTT	CSARDRGGQPQHF
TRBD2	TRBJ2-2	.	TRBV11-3	TGTGCCAGCAGCACGGGAGGTATGAACACCGGGGAGCTGTTTTTT	CASSTGGMNTGELFF
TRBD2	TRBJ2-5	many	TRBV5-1	TGCGCCAGCAGCTTGGGACTAGCGGGCGACACTCAAGAGACCCAGTACTTC	CASSLGLAGDTQETQYF
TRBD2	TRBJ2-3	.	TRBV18	TGTGCCAGCTCACCGATCGGCGGGGGGACCACAGATACGCAGTATTTT	CASSPIGGGTTDTQYF
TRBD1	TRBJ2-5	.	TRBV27	TGTGCCAGCAGCCGATCCCGGGACAGGGGGAACCAAGAGACCCAGTACTTC	CASSRSRDRGNQETQYF
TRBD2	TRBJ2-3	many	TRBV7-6	TGTGCCAGCAGCTTAGGCGGGAGTCTAGCAGATACGCAGTATTTT	CASSLGGSLADTQYF
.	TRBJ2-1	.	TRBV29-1	TGCAGCGTTGGGGTTGCGGAGTTCTTC	CSVGVAEFF
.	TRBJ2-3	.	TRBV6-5	TGTGCCAGCAGTTACATGGCAGCAGTCACAGATACGCAGTATTTT	CASSYMAAVTDTQYF
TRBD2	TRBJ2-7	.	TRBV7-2	TGTGCCAGCTCCGGGCGGGAGTCCTACGAGCAGTACTTC	CASSGRESYEQYF
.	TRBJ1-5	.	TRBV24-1	TGTGCCACCAGCGCCGGGGCGAATAGCAATCAGCCCCAGCATTTT	CATSAGANSNQPQHF
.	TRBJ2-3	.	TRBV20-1	TGCAGTGCTAGAGTAGGGATGGCGGATACGCAGTATTTT	CSARVGMADTQYF
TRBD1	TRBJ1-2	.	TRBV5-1	TGCGCCAGCAGCGTAGGGGACAGGGTTGAAGGCTACACCTTC	CASSVGDRVEGYTF
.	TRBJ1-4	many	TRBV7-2	TGTGCCAGCAGCCTCCGACTTGTAGCGGGTGAAAAACTGTTTTTT	CASSLRLVAGEKLFF
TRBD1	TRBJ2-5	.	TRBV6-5	TGTGCCAGCAGTTCCGGGGGGACAGGGGTTTCGGGGACCCAGTACTTC	CASSSGGTGVSGTQYF
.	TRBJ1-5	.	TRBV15	TGTGCCACCAGCCAAGGGGGGCAGGGCGTTCAGCCCCAGCATTTT	CATSQGGQGVQPQHF
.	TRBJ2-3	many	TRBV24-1	TGTGCCACCAGTGATTTGCGAGCGACAGATACGCAGTATTTT	CATSDLRATDTQYF
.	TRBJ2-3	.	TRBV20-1	TGCAGTGCACCTTCTTCGGGACTGGTGTATTTT	CSAPSSGLVYF
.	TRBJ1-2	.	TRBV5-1	TGCGCCAGCAGCTTCCGGGACAAGAACTATGGCTACACCTTC	CASSFRDKNYGYTF
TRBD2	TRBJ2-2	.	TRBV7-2	TGTGCCAGCAGTCCCGTTAGGCTAGCGGGGGCCGGGGAGCTGTTTTTT	CASSPVRLAGAGELFF
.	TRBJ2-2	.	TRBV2	TGTGCCAGCAGTGAAGTCCCCCCCGGGGAGCTGTTTTTT	CASSEVPPGELFF
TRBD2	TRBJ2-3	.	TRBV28	TGTGCCAGCAGTTTACCCAAAAGCGGGAGATTTGAAGATACGCAGTATTTT	CASSLPKSGRFEDTQYF
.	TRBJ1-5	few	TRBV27	TGTGCCAGCAGTTTTCAGTACAATCAGCCCCAGCATTTT	CASSFQYNQPQHF
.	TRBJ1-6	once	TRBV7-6	TGTGCCAGCAGCTTTGCCGGGCTGCGGAATTCACCCCTCCACTTT	CASSFAGLRNSPLHF
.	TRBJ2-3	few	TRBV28	TGTGCCAGCGGGGGGATCACATCACGACGCACAGATACGCAGTATTTT	CASGGITSRRTDTQYF
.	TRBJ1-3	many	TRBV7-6	TGTGCCAGCAGCCGGACCGCTGTACCATCTGGAAACACCATATATTTT	CASSRTAVPSGNTIYF
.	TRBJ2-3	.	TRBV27	TGTGCCAGCAGTTACTCCCCGGGCCCCTATACTGATACGCAGTATTTT	CASSYSPGPYTDTQYF
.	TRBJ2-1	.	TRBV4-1	TGCGCCAGCAGCCCCCAGACTGGATTCAATGAGCAGTTCTTC	CASSPQTGFNEQFF
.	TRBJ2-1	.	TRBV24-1	TGTGCCACCAGTGAGGGGGTCTCCTACAATGAGCAGTTCTTC	CATSEGVSYNEQFF